These 8 T cell receptor beta chains came from one sample sequenced in a study of early T cells in non-severe SARS-CoV-2 infection. In TCRdb, the 5' RACE reads were re-called with MiXCR into one record per CDR3 protein. The sample shows about 100,000 distinct CDR3 sequences, over 10% of them seen only once. Sequences were obtained from whole blood. The receptors here all came from an adult who was a healthcare worker with PCR-confirmed SARS-CoV-2 infection or an uninfected control (not recorded which).

This clonotype appeared many times. This rearrangement joins TRBV10-2 to TRBJ2-7; TRBD1 or TRBD2 may be the D gene (5 bases each). The ends were cut back, 0 bases at V and 2 bases at J, with 14 bases in the middle. Germline values: CDR1 WSHSY, CDR2 SAAADI. The CDR3 runs 16 residues. The CDR3 here is CASSESMIGTPYEQYF. The CDR3 DNA reads as TGCGCCAGCAGTGAGTCGATGATCGGGACCCCCTACGAGCAGTACTTC.

In this sample, this clonotype turned up a few times. The chain is built from TRBV9 and TRBJ2-7, with 10 bases fitting TRBD1. The CDR3 sequence is 17 residues long. V was pared by 3 bases and J by 1 base, with 10 bases of the junction left unmatched. The V gene's germline CDR1 is SGDLS and CDR2 YYNGEE. CDR3 DNA: TGTGCCAGCAGCGCCGGGACAGGGGCGGCGTTTTCCTACGAGCAGTACTTC. This translates into CASSAGTGAAFSYEQYF.

The V call is TRBV4-1, the J call TRBJ2-2, with 7 bases fitting TRBD2. V was pared by 4 bases and J by 2 bases, with 7 bases of the junction left unmatched. Germline loops: CDR1 MGHRA, CDR2 YSYEKL. This CDR3 spans 16 amino acids. Here the CDR3 reads CASSRVAGPNTGELFF. The CDR3 DNA reads TGCGCCAGCAGCCGCGTAGCGGGTCCTAACACCGGGGAGCTGTTTTTT.

The DNA for the CDR3 is TGCAGTGCCCAGCCGGGAAACCGGAACACTGAAGCTTTCTTT. This translates into CSAQPGNRNTEAFF. The chain is built from TRBV20-1 and TRBJ1-1, with unresolved D. Germline loops: CDR1 DFQATT, CDR2 SNEGSKA (reference sequence). The length of the CDR3 is 14 residues. Trimming stripped 6 bases from V and 1 base from J, with 15 bases between.

This clonotype was seen ten or more times. This sequence joins TRBV20-1 and TRBJ2-3; 12 bases fit TRBD2. The germline CDR1 and CDR2 sequences are DFQATT and SNEGSKA (reference sequence). This CDR3 comprises 14 residues. V lost 6 bases and J lost 7; bases outside the gene matches: 8. CDR3: CSAQGLAGSYTQYF. CDR3 nucleotide sequence: TGCAGTGCCCAGGGACTAGCGGGCTCTTATACGCAGTATTTT.

This clonotype was counted many times. This chain links TRBV6-1 with TRBJ2-4, with D hard to call. CDR1 and CDR2 (germline): MNHNS, SASEGT. The CDR3 runs to 14 residues. V was cut by 4 bases and J by 2 bases, with 9 bases left in between. As DNA, the CDR3 is TGTGCCAGCAGTGGTGGAGCCTCCAAAAACATTCAGTACTTC. As protein: CASSGGASKNIQYF.

V is TRBV11-2 and J is TRBJ2-1; D is undetermined. Trimming left V 3 bases short and J 7 bases short, with 10 bases between. The germline V gene has CDR1 SGHAT and CDR2 FQNNGV. This CDR3 region has 13 residues. This CDR3 reads CASSLDVNNEQFF. In nucleotides, the CDR3 is TGTGCCAGCAGCTTGGACGTGAATAATGAGCAGTTCTTC.

This clonotype has only a few counts. The chain links TRBV7-2 to TRBJ1-4, with TRBD1 as a possible D gene (6 bases). The CDR3 covers 15 residues. Germline CDR1 SGHTA, CDR2 FQGNSA. Trimming stripped 2 bases from V and 9 bases from J, with 16 bases between. In DNA, the CDR3 is TGTGCCAGCAGCTTAACGTCCAGGGGCGGCAAAAAACTGTTTTTT. As protein: CASSLTSRGGKKLFF.